These T cell receptor beta chains were read from a single sample in a study of control samples from healthy donors and cancer patients. Only in-frame clones appear in the TCRdb table, and some are missing; sequencing was by immunoSEQ multiplex PCR. The sample has under 140,000 clones; 85% to 90% are singletons. The sequenced material came from PBMCs. The receptors come from a woman aged 60-75 years with lung cancer. The CDR3 runs from the conserved cysteine through the conserved F or W. Each record gives: clone size, J gene, V gene, CDR3 protein. Expanded clones get a size class; other rows say once, few or many, or leave the size out.

NA,TRBJ2-7,TRBV4-2,CASSQDWSHAGEQYF
NA,TRBJ1-5,TRBV21-1,CASTRRDRVSNQPQHF
NA,TRBJ1-1,TRBV5-1,CASSLVGTGNTEAFF
NA,TRBJ1-1,TRBV3-1/TRBV3-2,CASSYSTGLNTEAFF
NA,TRBJ2-1,TRBV5-1,CASSSVAGARNEQFF
NA,TRBJ2-7,TRBV3-1/TRBV3-2,CASSLGLAGVAHEQYF
NA,TRBJ2-1,TRBV5-6,CASSFQPDSRSYNEQFF
few,TRBJ2-5,TRBV27,CASSPLERSETQYF
once,TRBJ2-3,TRBV28,CASTSPGRGTDTQYF
once,TRBJ1-2,TRBV19,CASSTFPGQGKNYGYTF
NA,TRBJ1-5,TRBV10-3,CATQGAVNQPQHF
few,TRBJ2-7,TRBV7-3,CASKTSGSSDEQYF
NA,TRBJ2-7,TRBV6-1,CASSEQEGTYEQYF
NA,TRBJ1-5,TRBV28,CASSPSTENQPQHF
few,TRBJ2-5,TRBV27,CASSKGLGEDETQYF
once,TRBJ2-1,TRBV27,CASSLTGFSYNEQFF
NA,TRBJ1-1,TRBV7-2,CASSLEGARDLTEAFF
NA,TRBJ1-1,TRBV24-1,CATSATENTEAFF
NA,TRBJ1-6,TRBV4-3,CASSLQRGEASPPLHF
NA,TRBJ2-2,TRBV7-2,CASSLAGGTAGELFF
NA,TRBJ2-7,TRBV19,CASSSLGGTYEQYF
NA,TRBJ2-4,TRBV5-1,CASSTGERLAKNIQYF
NA,TRBJ2-2,TRBV6-2/TRBV6-3,CASSRDINTGELFF
few,TRBJ2-1,TRBV5-4,CASSLEPSGGYEQFF
NA,TRBJ2-7,TRBV5-1,CASSLGGANYEQYF
few,TRBJ1-1,TRBV12-3/TRBV12-4,CASSITVNTEAFF
NA,TRBJ2-7,TRBV30,CAWSVPSGLAYEQYF
NA,TRBJ2-7,TRBV7-9,CASSFQGSSYEQYF
NA,TRBJ2-1,TRBV7-2,CASSLEAYNEQFF
NA,TRBJ1-2,TRBV7-9,CASSPDRVVGYTF
NA,TRBJ1-1,TRBV10-3,CAIRERGGLNAEAFF
once,TRBJ1-4,TRBV19,CASSTPPQAGEKLFF
NA,TRBJ2-1,TRBV7-2,CASSLDSTSGRAGNEQFF
NA,TRBJ1-2,TRBV6-4,CASSDPDRGYGYTF
NA,TRBJ2-6,TRBV19,CASSIGAGWANVLTF
NA,TRBJ1-6,TRBV6-2/TRBV6-3,CASSHPGQENSPLHF
NA,TRBJ2-7,TRBV5-1,CASSPGQGGNEQYF
once,TRBJ1-1,TRBV19,CASSADRVNTEAFF
NA,TRBJ2-5,TRBV5-1,CASSSGGEETQYF
NA,TRBJ1-1,TRBV9,CASSPSGTVNTEAFF
NA,TRBJ1-2,TRBV18,CASSPERRASRGYTF
NA,TRBJ2-5,TRBV27,CASSLQGQYQETQYF
NA,TRBJ1-2,TRBV7-9,CASSQTWDSTPNYGYTF
NA,TRBJ1-5,TRBV7-9,CASSLELTTGAYNQPQHF
NA,TRBJ1-1,TRBV19,CASSINRDGSEAFF
NA,TRBJ2-5,TRBV27,CASSLGRSGETQYF
NA,TRBJ1-1,TRBV2,CASSEEGRNTEAFF
NA,TRBJ1-2,TRBV2,CASSVVPGSGDGYTF
once,TRBJ2-2,TRBV7-2,CASSESSRGSNTGELFF